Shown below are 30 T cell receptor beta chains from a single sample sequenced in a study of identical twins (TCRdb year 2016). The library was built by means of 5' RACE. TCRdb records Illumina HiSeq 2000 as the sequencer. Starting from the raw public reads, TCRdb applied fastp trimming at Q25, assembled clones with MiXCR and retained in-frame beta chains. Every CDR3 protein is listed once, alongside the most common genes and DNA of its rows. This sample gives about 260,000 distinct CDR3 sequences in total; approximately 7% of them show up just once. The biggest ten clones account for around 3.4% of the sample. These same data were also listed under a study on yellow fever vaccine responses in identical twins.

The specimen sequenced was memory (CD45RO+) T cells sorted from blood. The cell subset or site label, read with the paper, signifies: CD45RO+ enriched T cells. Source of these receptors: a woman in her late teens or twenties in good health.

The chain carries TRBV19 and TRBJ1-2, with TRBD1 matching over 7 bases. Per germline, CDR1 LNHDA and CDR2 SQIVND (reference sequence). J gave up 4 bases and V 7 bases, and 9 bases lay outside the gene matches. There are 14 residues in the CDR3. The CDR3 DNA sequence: TGTGCCAGTACCCAGAGTTGGGACAGCTATGGCTACACCTTC. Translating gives CASTQSWDSYGYTF. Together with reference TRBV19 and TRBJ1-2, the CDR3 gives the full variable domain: DGGITQSPKYLFRKEGQNVTLSCEQNLNHDAMYWYRQDPGQGLRLIYYSQIVNDFQKGDIAEGYSVSREKKESFPLTVTSAQKNPTAFYLCASTQSWDSYGYTFGSGTRLTVV.

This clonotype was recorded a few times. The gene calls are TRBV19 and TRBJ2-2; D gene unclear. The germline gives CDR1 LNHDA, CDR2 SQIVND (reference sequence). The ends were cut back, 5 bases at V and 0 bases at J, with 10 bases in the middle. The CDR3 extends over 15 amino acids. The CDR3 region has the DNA TGTGCCAGTAGTCCCCGTCGAACGAACACCGGGGAGCTGTTTTTT. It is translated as CASSPRRTNTGELFF.

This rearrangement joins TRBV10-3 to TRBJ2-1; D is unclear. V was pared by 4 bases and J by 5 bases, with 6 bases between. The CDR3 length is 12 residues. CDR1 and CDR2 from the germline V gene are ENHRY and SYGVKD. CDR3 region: CAISVGNNEQFF. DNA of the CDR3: TGTGCCATCAGTGTTGGAAACAATGAGCAGTTCTTC.

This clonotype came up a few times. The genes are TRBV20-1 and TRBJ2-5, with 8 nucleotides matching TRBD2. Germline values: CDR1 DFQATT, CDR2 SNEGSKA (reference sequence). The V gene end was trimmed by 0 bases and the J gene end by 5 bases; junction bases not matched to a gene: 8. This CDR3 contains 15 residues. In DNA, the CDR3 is TGCAGTGCTAGAGATTGGCGGGAGGTAGTGGAGACCCAGTACTTC. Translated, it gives CSARDWREVVETQYF.

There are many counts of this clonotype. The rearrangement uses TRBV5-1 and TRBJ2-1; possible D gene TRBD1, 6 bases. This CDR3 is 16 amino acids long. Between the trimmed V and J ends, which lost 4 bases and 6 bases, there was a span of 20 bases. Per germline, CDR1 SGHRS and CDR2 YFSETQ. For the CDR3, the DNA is TGCGCCAGCAGCCCGGCCTGGGGGACAACTCGCAATGAGCAGTTCTTC. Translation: CASSPAWGTTRNEQFF.

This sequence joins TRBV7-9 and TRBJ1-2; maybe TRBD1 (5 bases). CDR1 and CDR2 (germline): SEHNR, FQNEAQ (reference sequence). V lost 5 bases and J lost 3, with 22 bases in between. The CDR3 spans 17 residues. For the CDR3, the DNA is TGTGCCAGCAGCCCAGTGGGACGGGGGTTAGCGGACTATGGCTACACCTTC. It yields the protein CASSPVGRGLADYGYTF.

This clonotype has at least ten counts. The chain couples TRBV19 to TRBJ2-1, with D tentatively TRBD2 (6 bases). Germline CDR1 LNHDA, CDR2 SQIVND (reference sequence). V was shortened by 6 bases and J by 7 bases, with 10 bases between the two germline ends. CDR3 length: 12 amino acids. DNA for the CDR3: TGTGCCAGTAGCAGACTAGAGAATGAGCAGTTCTTC. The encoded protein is CASSRLENEQFF.

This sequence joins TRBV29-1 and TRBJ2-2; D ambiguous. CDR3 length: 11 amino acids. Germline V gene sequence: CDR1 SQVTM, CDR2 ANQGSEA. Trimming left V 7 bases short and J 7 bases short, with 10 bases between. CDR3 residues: CSARDVGELFF. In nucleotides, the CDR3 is TGCAGCGCCCGAGACGTCGGGGAGCTGTTTTTT.

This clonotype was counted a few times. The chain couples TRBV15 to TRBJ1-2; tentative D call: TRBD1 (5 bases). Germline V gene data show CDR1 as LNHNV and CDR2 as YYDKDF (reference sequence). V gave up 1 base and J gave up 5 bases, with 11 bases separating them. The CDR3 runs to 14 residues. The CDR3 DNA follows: TGTGCCACCAGCAGAGGCGGGGACGGATATGGCTACACCTTC. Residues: CATSRGGDGYGYTF.

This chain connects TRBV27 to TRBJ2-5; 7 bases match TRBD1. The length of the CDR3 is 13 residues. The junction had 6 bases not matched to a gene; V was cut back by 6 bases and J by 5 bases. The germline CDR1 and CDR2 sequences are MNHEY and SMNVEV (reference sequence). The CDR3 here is CASRSTGFETQYF. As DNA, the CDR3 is TGTGCCAGCAGATCGACAGGGTTTGAGACCCAGTACTTC.

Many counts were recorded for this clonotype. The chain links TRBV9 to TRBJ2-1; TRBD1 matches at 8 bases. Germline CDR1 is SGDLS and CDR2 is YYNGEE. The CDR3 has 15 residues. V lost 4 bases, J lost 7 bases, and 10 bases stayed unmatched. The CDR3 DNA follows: TGTGCCAGCAGCTTATCCGGGACAGGTGTAAATGAGCAGTTCTTC. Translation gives CASSLSGTGVNEQFF.

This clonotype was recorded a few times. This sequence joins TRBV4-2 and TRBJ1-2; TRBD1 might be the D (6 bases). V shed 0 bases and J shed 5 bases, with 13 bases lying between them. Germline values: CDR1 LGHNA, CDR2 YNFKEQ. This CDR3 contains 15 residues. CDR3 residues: CASSQEDRRPYGYTF. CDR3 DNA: TGTGCCAGCAGCCAAGAGGACAGACGCCCTTATGGCTACACCTTC.

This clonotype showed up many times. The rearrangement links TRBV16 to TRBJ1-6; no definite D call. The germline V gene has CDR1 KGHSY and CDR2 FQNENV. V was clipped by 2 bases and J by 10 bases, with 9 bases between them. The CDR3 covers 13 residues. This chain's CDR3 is CASSQEVRSPLHF. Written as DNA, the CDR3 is TGTGCCAGCAGCCAAGAGGTACGGTCACCCCTCCACTTT.

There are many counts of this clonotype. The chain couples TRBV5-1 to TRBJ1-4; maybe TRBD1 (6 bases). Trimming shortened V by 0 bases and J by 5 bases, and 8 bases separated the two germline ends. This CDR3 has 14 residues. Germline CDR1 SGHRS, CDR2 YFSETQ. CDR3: CASSLGQVNEKLFF. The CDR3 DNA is TGCGCCAGCAGCTTGGGACAGGTCAATGAAAAACTGTTTTTT.

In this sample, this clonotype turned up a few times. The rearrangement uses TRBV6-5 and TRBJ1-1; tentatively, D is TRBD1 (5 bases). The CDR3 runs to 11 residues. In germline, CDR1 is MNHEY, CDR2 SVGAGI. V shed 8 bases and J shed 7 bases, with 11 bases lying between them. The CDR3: CASGGAFEAFF. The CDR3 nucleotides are TGTGCCAGCGGTGGGGCTTTTGAAGCTTTCTTT.

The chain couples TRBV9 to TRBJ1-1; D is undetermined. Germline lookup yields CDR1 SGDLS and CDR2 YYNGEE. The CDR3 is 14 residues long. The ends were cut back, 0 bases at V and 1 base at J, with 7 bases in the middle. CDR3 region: CASSVENTNTEAFF. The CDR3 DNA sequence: TGTGCCAGCAGCGTAGAAAACACGAACACTGAAGCTTTCTTT.

CDR3 sequence: CASSPGQTTTEAFF. CDR3 sequence (DNA): TGTGCCAGCTCACCCGGACAGACAACCACTGAAGCTTTCTTT. This chain connects TRBV18 to TRBJ1-1, with D possibly being TRBD1 (6 bases). Trimming stripped 3 bases from V and 4 bases from J, with 12 bases between. This CDR3 contains 14 residues. Germline-derived CDR1 and CDR2 are KGHSH and LQKENI.

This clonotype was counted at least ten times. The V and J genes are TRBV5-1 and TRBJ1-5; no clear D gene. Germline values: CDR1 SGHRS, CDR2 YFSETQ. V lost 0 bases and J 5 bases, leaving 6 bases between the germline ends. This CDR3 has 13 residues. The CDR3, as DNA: TGCGCCAGCAGCTTGGGTAGGGATCAGCCCCAGCATTTT. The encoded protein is CASSLGRDQPQHF.

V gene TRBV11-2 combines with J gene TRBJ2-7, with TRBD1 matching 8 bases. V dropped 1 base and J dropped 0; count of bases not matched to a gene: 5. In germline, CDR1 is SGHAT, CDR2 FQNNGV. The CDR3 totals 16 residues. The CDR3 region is CASSLVGQGYSYEQYF. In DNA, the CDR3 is TGTGCCAGCAGCTTAGTTGGACAGGGTTACTCCTACGAGCAGTACTTC.

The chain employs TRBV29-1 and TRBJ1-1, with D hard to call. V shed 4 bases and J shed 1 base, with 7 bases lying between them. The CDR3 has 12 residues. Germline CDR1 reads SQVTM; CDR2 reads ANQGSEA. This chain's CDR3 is CSVGLSNTEAFF. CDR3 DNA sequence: TGCAGCGTTGGACTCTCGAACACTGAAGCTTTCTTT. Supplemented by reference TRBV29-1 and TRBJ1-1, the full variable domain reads SAVISQKPSRDICQRGTSLTIQCQVDSQVTMMFWYRQQPGQSLTLIATANQGSEATYESGFVIDKFPISRPNLTFSTLTVSNMSPEDSSIYLCSVGLSNTEAFFGQGTRLTVV.

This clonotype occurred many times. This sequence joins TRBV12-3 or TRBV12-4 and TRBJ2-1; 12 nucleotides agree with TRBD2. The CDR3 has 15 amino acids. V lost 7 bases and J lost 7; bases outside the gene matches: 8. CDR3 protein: CASTEGLAGRNEQFF. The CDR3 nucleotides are TGTGCCAGCACCGAAGGACTAGCGGGAAGAAATGAGCAGTTCTTC.

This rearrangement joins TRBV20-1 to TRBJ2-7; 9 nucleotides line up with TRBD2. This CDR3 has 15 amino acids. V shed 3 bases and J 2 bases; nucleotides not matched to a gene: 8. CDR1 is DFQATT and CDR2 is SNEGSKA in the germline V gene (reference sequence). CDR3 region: CSASVSGSETYEQYF. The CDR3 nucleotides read TGCAGTGCTAGCGTTAGCGGGAGTGAGACCTACGAGCAGTACTTC.

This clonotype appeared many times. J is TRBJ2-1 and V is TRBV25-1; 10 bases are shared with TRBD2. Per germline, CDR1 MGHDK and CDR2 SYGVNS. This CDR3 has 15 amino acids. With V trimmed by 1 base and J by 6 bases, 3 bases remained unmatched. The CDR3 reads CASSELSGGANEQFF. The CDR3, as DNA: TGTGCCAGCAGTGAATTGAGCGGGGGGGCCAATGAGCAGTTCTTC.

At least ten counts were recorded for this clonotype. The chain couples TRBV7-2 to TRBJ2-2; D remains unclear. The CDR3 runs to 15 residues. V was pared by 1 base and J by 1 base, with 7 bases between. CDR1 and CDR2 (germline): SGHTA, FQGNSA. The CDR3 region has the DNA TGTGCCAGCAGCTTAGTGCCGGGGAACACCGGGGAGCTGTTTTTT. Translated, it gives CASSLVPGNTGELFF.

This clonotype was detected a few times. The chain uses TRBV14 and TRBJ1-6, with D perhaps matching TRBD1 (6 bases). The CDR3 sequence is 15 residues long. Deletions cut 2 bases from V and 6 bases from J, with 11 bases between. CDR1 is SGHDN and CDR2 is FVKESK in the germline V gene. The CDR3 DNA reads TGTGCCAGCAGCCAACGGGGGCTCGTTAATTCACCCCTCCACTTT. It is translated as CASSQRGLVNSPLHF.

CDR3: CASSLGGGLGAGGAGANVLTF. CDR3 nucleotide sequence: TGTGCCAGCAGTTTGGGGGGCGGTCTTGGGGCAGGTGGAGCTGGGGCCAACGTCCTGACTTTC. The chain combines TRBV28 with TRBJ2-6, with D possibly called TRBD1 or TRBD2 (6 bases each). V was cut by 3 bases and J by 2 bases, with 26 bases left in between. The germline gives CDR1 MDHEN, CDR2 SYDVKM. The CDR3 totals 21 residues.

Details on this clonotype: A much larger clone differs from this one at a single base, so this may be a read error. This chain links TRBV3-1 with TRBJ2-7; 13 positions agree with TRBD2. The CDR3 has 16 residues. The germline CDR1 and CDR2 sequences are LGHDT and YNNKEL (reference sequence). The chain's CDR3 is CASSLRTSGSIHEQHF. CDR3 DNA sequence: TGTGCCAGCAGCCTCAGGACTAGCGGGAGTATTCACGAGCAGCACTTC.

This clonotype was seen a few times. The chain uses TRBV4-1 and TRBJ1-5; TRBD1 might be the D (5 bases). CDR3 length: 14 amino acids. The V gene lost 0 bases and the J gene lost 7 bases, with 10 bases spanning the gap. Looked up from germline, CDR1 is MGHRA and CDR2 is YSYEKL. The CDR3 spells CASSQEGTRQPQHF. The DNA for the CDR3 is TGCGCCAGCAGCCAAGAAGGGACTAGGCAGCCCCAGCATTTT.

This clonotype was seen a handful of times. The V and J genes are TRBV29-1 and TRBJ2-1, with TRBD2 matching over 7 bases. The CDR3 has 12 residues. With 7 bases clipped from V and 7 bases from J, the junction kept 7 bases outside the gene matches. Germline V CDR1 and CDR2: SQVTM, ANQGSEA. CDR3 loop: CSAGGTTNEQFF. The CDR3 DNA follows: TGCAGCGCGGGCGGGACTACGAATGAGCAGTTCTTC.

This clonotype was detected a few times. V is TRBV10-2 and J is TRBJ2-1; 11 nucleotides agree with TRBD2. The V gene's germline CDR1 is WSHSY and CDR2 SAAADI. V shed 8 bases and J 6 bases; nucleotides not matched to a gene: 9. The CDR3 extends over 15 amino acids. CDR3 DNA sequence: TGCGCCAGCTCGACTAGCGGGACTGGCTTCAATGAGCAGTTCTTC. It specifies CASSTSGTGFNEQFF.